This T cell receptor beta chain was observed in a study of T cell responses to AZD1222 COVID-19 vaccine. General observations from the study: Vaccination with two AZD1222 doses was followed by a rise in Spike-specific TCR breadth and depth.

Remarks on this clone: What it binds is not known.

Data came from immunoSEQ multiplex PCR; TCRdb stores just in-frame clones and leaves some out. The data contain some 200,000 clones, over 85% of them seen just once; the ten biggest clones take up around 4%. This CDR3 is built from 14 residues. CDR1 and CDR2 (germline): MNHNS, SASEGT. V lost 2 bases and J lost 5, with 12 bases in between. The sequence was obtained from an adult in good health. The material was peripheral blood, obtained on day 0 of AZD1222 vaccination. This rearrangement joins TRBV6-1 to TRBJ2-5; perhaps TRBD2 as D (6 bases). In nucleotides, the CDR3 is TGTGCCAGCAGTGAACGGAGGGCGGGTGAGACCCAGTACTTC. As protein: CASSERRAGETQYF.